This paragraph reports one TCR beta chain. Its specificity is unknown. Profiled with immunoSEQ multiplex PCR; TCRdb holds only in-frame clones, not every one. The sample has 29,000 or so clones, about 75% seen once; the top ten hold approximately 2.2%. This specimen comes from a study of regulatory dendritic cells for organ transplantation. Overall study findings and caveats: Mature dendritic cells appeared to drive more memory CD8+ clonal expansion than regulatory ones. Memory T cells were less diverse than naive, with memory CD8+ most oligoclonal. Between individuals, the alloreactive memory CD8+ T cell pool differed considerably.

Memory T cells were CD45RO+, naive were CD45RA+, sorted by FACS. The material sequenced was memory CD4+ T cells from blood. Subset noted: CD45RO+ memory T cells. The source of this sequence is a human donor in good health.

CDR3 DNA sequence: TGTGCCAGCAGCCCAAGCAAGCTCCAAGAGACCCAGTACTTC. The encoded protein is CASSPSKLQETQYF. The chain employs TRBV7-2 and TRBJ2-5; unclear D gene. The CDR3 spans 14 residues. Germline V gives CDR1 SGHTA, CDR2 FQGNSA. The V end lost 5 bases, the J end lost 1 base, and 11 bases lay between the germline ends.